The entry below describes one T cell receptor (beta chain). The target antigen is unknown. Healthy donors had no documented immune events, such as infections, while sampled. Sequencing was performed with immunoSEQ multiplex PCR; in TCRdb, only in-frame clones are kept and a portion is missing. The sample yields 45,000 to 75,000 clones, approximately 82% seen once. This entry comes from a study of identifying expanded T cells in peripheral blood. Study results and limitations: Clone count variance between approximately 2-week samples rose with total template count.

V was clipped by 6 bases and J by 6 bases, with 10 bases between them. Germline V gives CDR1 MNHEY, CDR2 SMNVEV (reference sequence). This CDR3 is built from 12 residues. The gene calls are TRBV27 and TRBJ2-3; no clear D gene. Sequencing used blood. The receptor was derived from a person aged 18-69 years in good health. The CDR3 region is CASSPYGDTQYF. In DNA form, the CDR3 reads TGTGCCAGCAGCCCCTATGGCGATACGCAGTATTTT.